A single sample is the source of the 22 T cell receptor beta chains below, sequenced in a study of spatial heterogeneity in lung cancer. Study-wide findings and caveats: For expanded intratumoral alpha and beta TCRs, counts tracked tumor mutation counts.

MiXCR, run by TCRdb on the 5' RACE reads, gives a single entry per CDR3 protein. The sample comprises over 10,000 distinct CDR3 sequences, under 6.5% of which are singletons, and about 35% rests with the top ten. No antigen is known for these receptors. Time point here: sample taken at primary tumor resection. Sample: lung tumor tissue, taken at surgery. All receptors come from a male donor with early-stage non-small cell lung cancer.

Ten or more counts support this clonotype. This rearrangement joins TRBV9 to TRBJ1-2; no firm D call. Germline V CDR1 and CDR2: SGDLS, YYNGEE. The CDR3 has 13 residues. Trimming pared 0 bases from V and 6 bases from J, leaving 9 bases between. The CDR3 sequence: CASSVGPDHGYTF. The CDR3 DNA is TGTGCCAGCAGCGTAGGACCAGACCATGGCTACACCTTC.

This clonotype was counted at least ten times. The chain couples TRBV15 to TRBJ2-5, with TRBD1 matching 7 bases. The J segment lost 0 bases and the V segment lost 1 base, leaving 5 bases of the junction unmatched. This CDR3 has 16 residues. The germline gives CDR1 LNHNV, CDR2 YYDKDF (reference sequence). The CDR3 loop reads CATSRGGTDNQETQYF. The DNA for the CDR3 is TGTGCCACCAGCAGAGGAGGGACAGATAACCAAGAGACCCAGTACTTC. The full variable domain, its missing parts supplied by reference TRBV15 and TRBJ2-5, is DAMVIQNPRYQVTQFGKPVTLSCSQTLNHNVMYWYQQKSSQAPKLLFHYYDKDFNNEADTPDNFQSRRPNTSFCFLDIRSPGLGDTAMYLCATSRGGTDNQETQYFGPGTRLLVL.

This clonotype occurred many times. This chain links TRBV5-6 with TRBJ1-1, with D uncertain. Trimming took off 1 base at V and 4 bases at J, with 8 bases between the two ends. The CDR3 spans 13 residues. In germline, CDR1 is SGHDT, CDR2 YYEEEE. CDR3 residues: CASSLFMGTEAFF. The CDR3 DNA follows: TGTGCCAGCAGCTTGTTTATGGGCACTGAAGCTTTCTTT.

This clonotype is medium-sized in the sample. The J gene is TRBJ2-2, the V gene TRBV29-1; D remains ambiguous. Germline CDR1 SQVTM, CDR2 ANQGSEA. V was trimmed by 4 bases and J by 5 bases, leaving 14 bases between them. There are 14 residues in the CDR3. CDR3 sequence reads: CSVARAGRTGELFF. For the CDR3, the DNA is TGCAGCGTTGCCCGGGCAGGAAGGACCGGGGAGCTGTTTTTT.

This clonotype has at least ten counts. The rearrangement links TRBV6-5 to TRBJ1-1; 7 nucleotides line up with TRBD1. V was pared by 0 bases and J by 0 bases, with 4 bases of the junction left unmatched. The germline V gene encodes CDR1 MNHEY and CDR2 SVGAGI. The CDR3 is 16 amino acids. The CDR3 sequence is CASSYSTGAVNTEAFF. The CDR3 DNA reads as TGTGCCAGCAGTTACTCAACAGGGGCCGTGAACACTGAAGCTTTCTTT.

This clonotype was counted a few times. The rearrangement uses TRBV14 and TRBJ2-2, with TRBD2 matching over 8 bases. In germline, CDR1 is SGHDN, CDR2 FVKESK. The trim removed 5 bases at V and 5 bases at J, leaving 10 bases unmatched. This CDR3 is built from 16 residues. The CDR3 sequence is CASSKSGTSTTGELFF. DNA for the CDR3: TGTGCCAGCAGCAAATCCGGGACTAGTACTACCGGGGAGCTGTTTTTT.

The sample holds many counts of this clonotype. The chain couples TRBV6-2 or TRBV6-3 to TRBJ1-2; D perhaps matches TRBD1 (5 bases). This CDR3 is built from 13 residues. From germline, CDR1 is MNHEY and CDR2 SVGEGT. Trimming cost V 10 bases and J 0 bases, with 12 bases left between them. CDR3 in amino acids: CATATVSNYGYTF. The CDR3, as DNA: TGTGCCACAGCGACAGTATCTAACTATGGCTACACCTTC.

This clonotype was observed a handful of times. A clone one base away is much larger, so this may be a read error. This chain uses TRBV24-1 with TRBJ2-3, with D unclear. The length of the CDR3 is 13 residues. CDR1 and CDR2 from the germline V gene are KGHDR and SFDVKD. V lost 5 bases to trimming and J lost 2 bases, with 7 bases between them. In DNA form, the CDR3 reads TGTGCCACCAGTGTGGCCGACACAGATACGCAGTATTTT. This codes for CATSVADTDTQYF.

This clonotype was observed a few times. The CDR3 DNA sequence: TGTGCCATCAGTGAGTCTGGGGGAGGCGACTATGGCTACACCTTC. Translating gives CAISESGGGDYGYTF. The rearrangement links TRBV10-3 to TRBJ1-2, with D perhaps TRBD1 (5 bases). V lost 0 bases and J 3 bases, leaving 11 bases between the germline ends. CDR1 ENHRY and CDR2 SYGVKD come from the germline V gene. CDR3 length equals 15 residues.

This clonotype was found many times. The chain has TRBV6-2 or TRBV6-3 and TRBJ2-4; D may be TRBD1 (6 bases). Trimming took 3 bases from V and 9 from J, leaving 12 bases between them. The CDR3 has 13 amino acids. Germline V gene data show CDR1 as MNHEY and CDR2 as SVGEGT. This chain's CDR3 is CASSYQGRGIQYF. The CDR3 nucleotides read TGTGCCAGCAGTTATCAGGGCAGGGGCATTCAGTACTTC.

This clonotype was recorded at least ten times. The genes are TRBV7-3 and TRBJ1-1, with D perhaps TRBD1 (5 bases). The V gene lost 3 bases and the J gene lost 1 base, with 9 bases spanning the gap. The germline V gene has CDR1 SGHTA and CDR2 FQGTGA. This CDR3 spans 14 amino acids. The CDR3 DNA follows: TGTGCCAGCAGCTTCGGACATTCGAACACTGAAGCTTTCTTT. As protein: CASSFGHSNTEAFF.

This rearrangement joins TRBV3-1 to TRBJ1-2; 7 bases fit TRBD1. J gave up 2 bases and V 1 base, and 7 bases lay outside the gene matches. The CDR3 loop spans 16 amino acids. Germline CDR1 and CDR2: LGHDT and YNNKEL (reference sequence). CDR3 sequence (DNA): TGTGCCAGCAGCCAAGGCTTTACGGACAGGAACTATGGCTACACCTTC. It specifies CASSQGFTDRNYGYTF.

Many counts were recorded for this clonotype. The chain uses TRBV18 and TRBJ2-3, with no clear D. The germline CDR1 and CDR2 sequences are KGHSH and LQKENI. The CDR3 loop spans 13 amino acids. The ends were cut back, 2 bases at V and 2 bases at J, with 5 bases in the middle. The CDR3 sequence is CASSPGSTDTQYF. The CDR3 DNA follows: TGTGCCAGCTCACCAGGTTCCACAGATACGCAGTATTTT. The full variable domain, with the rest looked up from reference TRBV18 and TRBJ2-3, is NAGVMQNPRHLVRRRGQEARLRCSPMKGHSHVYWYRQLPEEGLKFMVYLQKENIIDESGMPKERFSAEFPKEGPSILRIQQVVRGDSAAYFCASSPGSTDTQYFGPGTRLTVL.

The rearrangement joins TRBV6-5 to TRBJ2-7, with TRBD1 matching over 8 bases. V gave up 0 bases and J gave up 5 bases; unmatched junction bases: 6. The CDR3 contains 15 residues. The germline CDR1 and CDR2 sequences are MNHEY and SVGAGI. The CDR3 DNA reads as TGTGCCAGCAGTTACTCGTCAGGGGGCCCCCACGAGCAGTACGTC. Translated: CASSYSSGGPHEQYV.

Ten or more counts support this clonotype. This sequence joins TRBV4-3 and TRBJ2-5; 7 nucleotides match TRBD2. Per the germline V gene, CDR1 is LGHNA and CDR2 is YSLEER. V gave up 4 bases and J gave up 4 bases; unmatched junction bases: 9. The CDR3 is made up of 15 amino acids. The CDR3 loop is CASSPTRGRGETQYF. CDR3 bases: TGCGCCAGCAGCCCTACACGGGGGAGGGGAGAGACCCAGTACTTC.

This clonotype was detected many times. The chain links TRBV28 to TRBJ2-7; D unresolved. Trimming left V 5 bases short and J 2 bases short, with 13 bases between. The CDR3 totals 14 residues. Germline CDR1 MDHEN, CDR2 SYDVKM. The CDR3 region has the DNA TGTGCCAGCAGTCAGACGAGCCCCGCCTACGAGCAGTACGTC. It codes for CASSQTSPAYEQYV.

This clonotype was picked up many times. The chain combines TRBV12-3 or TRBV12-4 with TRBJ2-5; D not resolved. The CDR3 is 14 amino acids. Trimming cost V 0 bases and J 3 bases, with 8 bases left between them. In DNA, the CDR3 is TGTGCCAGCAGTTTAGCTAAACGGAAAGAGACCCAGTACTTC. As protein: CASSLAKRKETQYF.

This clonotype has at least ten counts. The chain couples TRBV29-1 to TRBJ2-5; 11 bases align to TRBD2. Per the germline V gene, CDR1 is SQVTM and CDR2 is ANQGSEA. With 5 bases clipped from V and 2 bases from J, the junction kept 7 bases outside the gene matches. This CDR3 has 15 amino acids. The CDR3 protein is CSVPPTSGAQETQYF. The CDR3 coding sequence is TGCAGCGTTCCCCCGACTAGCGGGGCACAAGAGACCCAGTACTTC.

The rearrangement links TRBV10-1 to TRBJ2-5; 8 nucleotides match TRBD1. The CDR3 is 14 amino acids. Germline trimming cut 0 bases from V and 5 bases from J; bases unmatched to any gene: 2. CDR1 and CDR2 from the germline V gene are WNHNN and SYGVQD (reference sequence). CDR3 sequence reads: CASSESRQGETQYF. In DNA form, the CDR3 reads TGCGCCAGCAGTGAGTCTCGACAGGGGGAGACCCAGTACTTC.

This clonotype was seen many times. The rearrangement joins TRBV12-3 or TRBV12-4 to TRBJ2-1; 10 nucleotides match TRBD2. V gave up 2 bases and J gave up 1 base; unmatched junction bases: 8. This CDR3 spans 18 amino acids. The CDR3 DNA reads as TGTGCCAGCAGTTTATTGTCTAGCGGGAGCGGATCCTACAATGAGCAGTTCTTC. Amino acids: CASSLLSSGSGSYNEQFF.

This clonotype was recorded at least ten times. CDR3: CSASGGAYTGELFF. The CDR3 bases are TGCAGTGCTAGCGGGGGGGCTTACACCGGGGAGCTGTTTTTT. The chain joins TRBV20-1 to TRBJ2-2; 8 bases fit TRBD2. Germline V gene sequence: CDR1 DFQATT, CDR2 SNEGSKA (reference sequence). V lost 3 bases and J lost 3; bases outside the gene matches: 3. The CDR3 has 14 amino acids.

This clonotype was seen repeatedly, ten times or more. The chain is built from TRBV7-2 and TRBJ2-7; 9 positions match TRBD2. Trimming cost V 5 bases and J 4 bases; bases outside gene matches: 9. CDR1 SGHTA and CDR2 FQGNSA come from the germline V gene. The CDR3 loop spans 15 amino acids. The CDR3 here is CASSRTSGFGYEQYV. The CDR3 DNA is TGTGCCAGCAGCCGAACTAGCGGGTTTGGGTACGAGCAGTACGTC.